The clone carrying this T cell receptor beta chain was counted a single time. What it binds is not known. This specimen belongs to a study of T cells in Graves' hyperthyroidism and ophthalmopathy. General observations from the study: Most thyroid clonotypes expanded above 0.001 were also detected in blood.

Researchers took RNA transcripts and amplified the TCR beta CDR3 regions from them. Researchers ran a first-round RT-PCR on the TCR CDR3 using the HTBI primer set. TCRdb analysed the multiplex PCR reads with MiXCR anew, one entry per CDR3 protein. This table has under 700,000 distinct CDR3 sequences, around 17% appearing once. The CDR3 is 14 residues long. Germline CDR1 SGHTA, CDR2 FQGNSA. V shed 4 bases, J shed 8 bases, and the junction held 7 bases outside the gene matches. A lack of ophthalmopathy progression within 18 months defined stable Graves' hyperthyroidism. Patients aged 18 to 65 had newly diagnosed hyperthyroidism of under 2 months' duration. PBMCs were sourced from less than 12 ml fresh peripheral blood.

V and J are TRBV7-2 and TRBJ1-2; TRBD1 aligns across 10 bases. Specimen: blood. The sequence was obtained from a woman aged 18-35 years with Graves' hyperthyroidism. CDR3 residues: CASSSAGTGEGYTF. CDR3 DNA sequence: TGTGCCAGCAGCTCAGCCGGGACAGGGGAAGGCTACACCTTC.